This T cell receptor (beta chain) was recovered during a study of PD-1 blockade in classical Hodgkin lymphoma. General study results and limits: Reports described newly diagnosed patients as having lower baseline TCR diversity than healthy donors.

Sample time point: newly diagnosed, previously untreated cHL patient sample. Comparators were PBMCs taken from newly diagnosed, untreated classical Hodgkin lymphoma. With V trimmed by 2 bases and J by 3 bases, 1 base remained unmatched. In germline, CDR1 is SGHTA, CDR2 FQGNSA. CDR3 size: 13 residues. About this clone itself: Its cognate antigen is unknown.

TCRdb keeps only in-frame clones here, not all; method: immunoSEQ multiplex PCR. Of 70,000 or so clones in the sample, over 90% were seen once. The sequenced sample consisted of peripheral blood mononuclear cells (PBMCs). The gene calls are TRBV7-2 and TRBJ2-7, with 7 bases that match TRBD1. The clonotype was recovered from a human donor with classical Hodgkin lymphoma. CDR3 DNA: TGTGCCAGCAGCTTAAACAGGGGCTACGAGCAGTACTTC. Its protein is CASSLNRGYEQYF.